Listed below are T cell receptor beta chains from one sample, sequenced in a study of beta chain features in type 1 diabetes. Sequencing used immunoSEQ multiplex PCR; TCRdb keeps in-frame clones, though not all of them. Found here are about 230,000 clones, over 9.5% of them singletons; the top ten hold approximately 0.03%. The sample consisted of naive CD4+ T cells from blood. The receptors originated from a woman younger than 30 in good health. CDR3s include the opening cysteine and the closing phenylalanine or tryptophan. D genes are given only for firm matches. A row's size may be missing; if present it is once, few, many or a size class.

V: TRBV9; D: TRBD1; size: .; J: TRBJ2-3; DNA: TGTGCCAGCAGCACCCTCACAGGGGCCGGCACAGATACGCAGTATTTT; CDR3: CASSTLTGAGTDTQYF
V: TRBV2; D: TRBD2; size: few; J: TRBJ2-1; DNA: TGTGCCAGCAGCGCGACTAGCGGGTCATTGGAGAGCTCCTACAATGAGCAGTTCTTC; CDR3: CASSATSGSLESSYNEQFF
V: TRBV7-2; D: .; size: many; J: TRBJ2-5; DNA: TGTGCCAGCAGTCGAACAGGTCAAGAGACCCAGTACTTC; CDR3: CASSRTGQETQYF
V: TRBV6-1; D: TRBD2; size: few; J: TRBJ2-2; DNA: TGTGCCAGCAGTGATAACGGGAGGGACGCCGGGGAGCTGTTTTTT; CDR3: CASSDNGRDAGELFF
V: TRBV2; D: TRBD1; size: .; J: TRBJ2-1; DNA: TGTGCCAGCAGTGAACTCGGGACAGGGGAATACCCCTACAATGAGCAGTTCTTC; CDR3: CASSELGTGEYPYNEQFF
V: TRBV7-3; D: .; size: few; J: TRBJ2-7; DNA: TGTGCCAGCAGCCCGACACCGTCGAGCTCCTACGAGCAGTACTTC; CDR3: CASSPTPSSSYEQYF
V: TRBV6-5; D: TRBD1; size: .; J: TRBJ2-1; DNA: TGTGCCAGCAGTTACAGAGGACAGGGCTACAATGAGCAGTTCTTC; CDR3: CASSYRGQGYNEQFF
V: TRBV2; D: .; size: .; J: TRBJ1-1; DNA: TGTGCCAGCACGGTGTTTCTAGGCACTGAAGCTTTCTTT; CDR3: CASTVFLGTEAFF
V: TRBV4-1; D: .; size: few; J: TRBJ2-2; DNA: TGCGCCAGCAGCGGCGGCGGGGAGCTGTTTTTT; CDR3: CASSGGGELFF
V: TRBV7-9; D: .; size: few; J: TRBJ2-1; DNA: TGTGCCAGCAGCTTGGCAGGGTATAGCGGGCAGTTCTTC; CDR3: CASSLAGYSGQFF
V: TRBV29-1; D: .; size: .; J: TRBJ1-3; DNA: TGCAGCGTGGACAGCGTCTCTGGAAACACCATATATTTT; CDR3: CSVDSVSGNTIYF
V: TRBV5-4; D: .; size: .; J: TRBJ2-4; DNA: TGTGCCAGCAGCCTTGCCTCAGGAACGGCCAAAAACATTCAGTACTTC; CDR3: CASSLASGTAKNIQYF
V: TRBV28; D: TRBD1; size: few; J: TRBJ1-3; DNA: TGTGCCATCCGACAGGGGGCATCGTCTGGAAACACCATATATTTT; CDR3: CAIRQGASSGNTIYF
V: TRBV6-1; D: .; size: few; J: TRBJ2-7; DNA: TGTGCCAGCAGCCCACTTAGCTTAAGCTCCTACGAGCAGTACTTC; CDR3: CASSPLSLSSYEQYF
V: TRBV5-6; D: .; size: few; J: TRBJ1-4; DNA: TGTGCCAGCAGCTTGGCACAGACTAATGAAAAACTGTTTTTT; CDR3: CASSLAQTNEKLFF
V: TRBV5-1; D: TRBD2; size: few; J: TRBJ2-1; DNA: TGCGCCAGCAGCTTTGGCGGGGGGGCGGGGAATGAGCAGTTCTTC; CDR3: CASSFGGGAGNEQFF
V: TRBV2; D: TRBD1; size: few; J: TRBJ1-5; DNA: TGTGCCAGCAGAACGACAGGGTTCAATCAGCCCCAGCATTTT; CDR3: CASRTTGFNQPQHF
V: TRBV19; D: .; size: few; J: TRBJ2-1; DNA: TGTGCCAGTAGTACGGAGCGGTACAATGAGCAGTTCTTC; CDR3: CASSTERYNEQFF
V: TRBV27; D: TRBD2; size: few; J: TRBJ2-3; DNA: TGTGCCAGCAGTTTATTCGGACTAGCGGGGGACACAGATACGCAGTATTTT; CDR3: CASSLFGLAGDTDTQYF
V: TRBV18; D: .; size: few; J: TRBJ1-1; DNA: TGTGCCAGCTCACCCGATCGTCACGAGGCTGAAGCTTTCTTT; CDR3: CASSPDRHEAEAFF
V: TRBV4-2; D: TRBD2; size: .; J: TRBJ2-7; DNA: TGTGCCAGCAGCCATTCCGGGGGTAGCGGGAGGGCCTACGAGCAGTACTTC; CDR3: CASSHSGGSGRAYEQYF